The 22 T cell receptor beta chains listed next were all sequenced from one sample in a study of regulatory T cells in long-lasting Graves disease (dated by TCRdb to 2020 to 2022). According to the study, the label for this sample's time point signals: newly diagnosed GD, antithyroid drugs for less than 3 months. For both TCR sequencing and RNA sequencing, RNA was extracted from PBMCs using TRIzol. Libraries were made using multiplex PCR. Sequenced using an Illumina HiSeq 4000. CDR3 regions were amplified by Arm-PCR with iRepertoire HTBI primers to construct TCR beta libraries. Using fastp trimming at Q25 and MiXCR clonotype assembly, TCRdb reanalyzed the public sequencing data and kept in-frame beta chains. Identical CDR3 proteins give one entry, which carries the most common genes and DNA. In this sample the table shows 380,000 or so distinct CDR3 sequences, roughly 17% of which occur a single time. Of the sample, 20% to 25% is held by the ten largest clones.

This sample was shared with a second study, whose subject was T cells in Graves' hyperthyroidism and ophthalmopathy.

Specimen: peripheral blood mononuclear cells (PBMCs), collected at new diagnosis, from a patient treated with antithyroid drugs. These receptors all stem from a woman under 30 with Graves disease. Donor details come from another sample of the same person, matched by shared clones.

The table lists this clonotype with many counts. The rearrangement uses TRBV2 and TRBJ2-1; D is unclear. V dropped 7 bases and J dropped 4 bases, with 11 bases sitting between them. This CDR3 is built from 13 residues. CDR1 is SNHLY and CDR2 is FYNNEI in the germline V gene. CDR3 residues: CASIFQDYNEQFF. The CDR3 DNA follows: TGTGCCAGCATATTCCAGGATTACAATGAGCAGTTCTTC.

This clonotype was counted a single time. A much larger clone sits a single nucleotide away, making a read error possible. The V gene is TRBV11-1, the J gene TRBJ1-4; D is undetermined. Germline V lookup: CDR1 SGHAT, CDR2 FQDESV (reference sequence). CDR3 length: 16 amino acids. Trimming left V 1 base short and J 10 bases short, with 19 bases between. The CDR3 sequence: CASSLDRGGRGGKLFF. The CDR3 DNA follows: TGTGCCAGCAGCTTAGATCGGGGAGGCCGAGGTGGAAAACTGTTTTTT.

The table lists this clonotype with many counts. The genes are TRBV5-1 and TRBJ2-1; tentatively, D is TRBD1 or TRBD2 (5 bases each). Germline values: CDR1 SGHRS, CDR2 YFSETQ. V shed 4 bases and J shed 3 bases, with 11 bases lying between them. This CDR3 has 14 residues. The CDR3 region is CASSQGPVYNEQFF. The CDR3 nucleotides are TGCGCCAGCAGCCAGGGACCCGTCTACAATGAGCAGTTCTTC.

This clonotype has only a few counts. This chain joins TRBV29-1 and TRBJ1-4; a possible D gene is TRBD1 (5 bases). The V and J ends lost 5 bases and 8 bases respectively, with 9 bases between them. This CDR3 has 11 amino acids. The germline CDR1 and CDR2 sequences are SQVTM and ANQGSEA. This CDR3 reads CSVYEGEKLFF. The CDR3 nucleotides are TGCAGCGTTTACGAGGGGGAAAAACTGTTTTTT.

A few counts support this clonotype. CDR3 DNA sequence: TGTGCCAGCAGCCCACCGCGGGAATATAATTCACCCCTCCACTTT. Translated: CASSPPREYNSPLHF. The chain joins TRBV13 to TRBJ1-6; D gene uncertain. V was trimmed by 5 bases and J by 4 bases, leaving 12 bases between them. This CDR3 comprises 15 residues. Per the germline V gene, CDR1 is PRHDT and CDR2 is FYEKMQ (reference sequence).

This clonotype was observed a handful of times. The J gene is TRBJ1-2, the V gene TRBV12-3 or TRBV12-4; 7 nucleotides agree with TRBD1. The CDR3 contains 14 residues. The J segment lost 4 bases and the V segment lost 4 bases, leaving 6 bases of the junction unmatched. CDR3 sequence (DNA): TGTGCCAGCAGTTCCGGGACAGAGGGCTATGGCTACACCTTC. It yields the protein CASSSGTEGYGYTF.

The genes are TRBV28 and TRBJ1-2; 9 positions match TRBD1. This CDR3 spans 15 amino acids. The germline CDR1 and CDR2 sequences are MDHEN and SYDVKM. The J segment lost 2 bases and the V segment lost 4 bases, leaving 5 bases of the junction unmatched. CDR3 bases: TGTGCCAGCAGTTCTTGGACAGGGGAAAACTATGGCTACACCTTC. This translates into CASSSWTGENYGYTF.

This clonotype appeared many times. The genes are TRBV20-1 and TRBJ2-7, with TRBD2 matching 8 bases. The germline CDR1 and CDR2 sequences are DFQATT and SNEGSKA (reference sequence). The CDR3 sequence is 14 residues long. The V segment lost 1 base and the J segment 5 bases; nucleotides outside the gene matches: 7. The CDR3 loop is CSARGGGGTHEQYF. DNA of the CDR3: TGCAGTGCTAGAGGCGGCGGGGGGACTCACGAGCAGTACTTC.

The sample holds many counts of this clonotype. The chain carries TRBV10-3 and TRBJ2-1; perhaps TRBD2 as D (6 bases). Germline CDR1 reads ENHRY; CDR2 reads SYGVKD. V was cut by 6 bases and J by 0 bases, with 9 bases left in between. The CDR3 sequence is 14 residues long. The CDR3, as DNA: TGTGCCATCAGGGGGGGTATCTCCTACAATGAGCAGTTCTTC. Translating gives CAIRGGISYNEQFF.

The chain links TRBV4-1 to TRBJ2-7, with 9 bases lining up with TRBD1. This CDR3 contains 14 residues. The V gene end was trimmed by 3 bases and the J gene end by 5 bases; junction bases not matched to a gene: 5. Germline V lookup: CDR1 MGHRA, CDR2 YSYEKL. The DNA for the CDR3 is TGCGCCAGCAGCCAGGGACAGGGAGAGGACGAGCAGTACTTC. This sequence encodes CASSQGQGEDEQYF.

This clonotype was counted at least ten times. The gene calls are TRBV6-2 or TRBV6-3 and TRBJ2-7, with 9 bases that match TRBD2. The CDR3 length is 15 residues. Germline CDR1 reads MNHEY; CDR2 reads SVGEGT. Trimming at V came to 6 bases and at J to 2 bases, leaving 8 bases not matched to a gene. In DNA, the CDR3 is TGTGCCAGCAGGGATGAGCGGGGGGTGGCCTACGAGCAGTACTTC. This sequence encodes CASRDERGVAYEQYF.

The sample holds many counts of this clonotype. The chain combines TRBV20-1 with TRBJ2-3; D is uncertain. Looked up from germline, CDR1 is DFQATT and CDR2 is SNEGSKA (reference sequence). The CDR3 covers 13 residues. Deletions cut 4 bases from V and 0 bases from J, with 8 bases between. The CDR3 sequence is CSATITSTDTQYF. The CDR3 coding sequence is TGCAGTGCTACCATCACTAGCACAGATACGCAGTATTTT.

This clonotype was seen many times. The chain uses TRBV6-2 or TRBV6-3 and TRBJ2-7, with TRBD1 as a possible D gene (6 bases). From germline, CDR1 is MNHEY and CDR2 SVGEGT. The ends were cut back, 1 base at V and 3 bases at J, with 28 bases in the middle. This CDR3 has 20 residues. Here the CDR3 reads CASSYLLAGVMKGVFYEQYF. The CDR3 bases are TGTGCCAGCAGTTACTTATTGGCGGGTGTTATGAAGGGGGTATTCTACGAGCAGTACTTC.

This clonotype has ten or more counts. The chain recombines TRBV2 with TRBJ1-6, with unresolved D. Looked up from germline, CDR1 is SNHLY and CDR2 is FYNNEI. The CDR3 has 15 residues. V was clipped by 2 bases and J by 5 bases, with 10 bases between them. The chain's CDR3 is CASSEFLADNSPLHF. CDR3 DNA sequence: TGTGCCAGCAGTGAATTTTTGGCAGATAATTCACCCCTCCACTTT. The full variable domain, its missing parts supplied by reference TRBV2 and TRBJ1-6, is EPEVTQTPSHQVTQMGQEVILRCVPISNHLYFYWYRQILGQKVEFLVSFYNNEISEKSEIFDDQFSVERPDGSNFTLKIRSTKLEDSAMYFCASSEFLADNSPLHFGNGTRLTVT.

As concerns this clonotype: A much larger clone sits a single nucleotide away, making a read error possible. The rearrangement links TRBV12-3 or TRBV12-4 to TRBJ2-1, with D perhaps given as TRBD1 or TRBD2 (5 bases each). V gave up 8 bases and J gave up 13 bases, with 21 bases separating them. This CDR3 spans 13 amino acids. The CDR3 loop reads CASRFGSRGTQFF. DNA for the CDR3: TGTGCCAGCCGATTTGGTAGCCGAGGGACCCAGTTCTTC.

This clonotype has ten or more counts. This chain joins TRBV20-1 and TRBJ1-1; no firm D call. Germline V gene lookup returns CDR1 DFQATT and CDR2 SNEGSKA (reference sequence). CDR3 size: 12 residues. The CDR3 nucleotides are TGCGAGCAGCGTCGAGGGTCGCCTGAAGCTTTCTTT. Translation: CEQRRGSPEAFF.

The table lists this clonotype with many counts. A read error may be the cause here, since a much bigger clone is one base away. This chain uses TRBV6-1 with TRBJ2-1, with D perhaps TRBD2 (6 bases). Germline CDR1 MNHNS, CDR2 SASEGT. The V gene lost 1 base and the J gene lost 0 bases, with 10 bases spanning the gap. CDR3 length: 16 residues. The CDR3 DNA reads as TGTGCCAGCAGTGAAGAAGCCGGGGGCTCCTACAATGAGCAGTTCTTC. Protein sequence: CASSEEAGGSYNEQFF.

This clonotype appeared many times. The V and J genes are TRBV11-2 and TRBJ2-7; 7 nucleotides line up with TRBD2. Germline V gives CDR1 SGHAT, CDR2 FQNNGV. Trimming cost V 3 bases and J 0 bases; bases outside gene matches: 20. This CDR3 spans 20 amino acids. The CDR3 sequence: CASSFQGPRERGTSSYEQYF. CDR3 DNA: TGTGCCAGCAGCTTTCAAGGACCGAGGGAGCGGGGTACGAGCTCCTACGAGCAGTACTTC.

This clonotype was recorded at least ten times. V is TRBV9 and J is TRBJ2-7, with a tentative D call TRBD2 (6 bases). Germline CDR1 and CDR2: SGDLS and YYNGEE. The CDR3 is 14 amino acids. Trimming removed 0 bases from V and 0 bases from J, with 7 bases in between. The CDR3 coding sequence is TGTGCCAGCAGCGTAGAAGCGGGCTCCTACGAGCAGTACTTC. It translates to CASSVEAGSYEQYF.

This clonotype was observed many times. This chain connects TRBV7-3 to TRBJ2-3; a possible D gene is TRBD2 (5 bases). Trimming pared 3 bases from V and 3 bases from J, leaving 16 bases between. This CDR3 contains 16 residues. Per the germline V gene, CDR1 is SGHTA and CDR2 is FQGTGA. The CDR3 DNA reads TGTGCCAGCAGCTTTCTATGGGAGCGGTTAACAGATACGCAGTATTTT. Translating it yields CASSFLWERLTDTQYF.

CDR3 DNA sequence: TGTGCCAGCAGTACAACCAATCAGCCCCAGCATTTT. It encodes CASSTTNQPQHF. The chain employs TRBV27 and TRBJ1-5; no reliable D call. The CDR3 totals 12 residues. Germline V gives CDR1 MNHEY, CDR2 SMNVEV (reference sequence). The ends were cut back, 5 bases at V and 3 bases at J, with 5 bases in the middle.

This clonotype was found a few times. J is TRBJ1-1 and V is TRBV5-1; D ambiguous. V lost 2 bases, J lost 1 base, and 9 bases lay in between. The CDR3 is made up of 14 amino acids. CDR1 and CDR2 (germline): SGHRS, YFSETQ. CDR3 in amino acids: CASSFRTGNTEAFF. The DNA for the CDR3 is TGCGCCAGCAGCTTCCGGACGGGGAACACTGAAGCTTTCTTT.